These 14 T cell receptor beta chains share one sample of origin, sequenced in a study of cytomegalovirus exposure and HLA in healthy donors. The PCR contained 60 Vbeta and 13 Jbeta primers. Clones were sequenced by immunoSEQ multiplex PCR, and TCRdb holds only the in-frame ones, with some missing. The sample data list 190,000 or so clones. Material for sequencing was PBMCs. These TCRs come from a boy aged 5-17 years in good health and CMV-seronegative.

V and J are TRBV4-1 and TRBJ2-3; 11 bases map to TRBD2. The CDR3 is made up of 16 amino acids. V shed 1 base, J shed 2 bases, and the junction held 2 bases outside the gene matches. CDR1 and CDR2 (germline): MGHRA, YSYEKL. CDR3 in amino acids: CASSQGLAGITDTQYF. CDR3 coding DNA: TGCGCCAGCAGCCAAGGACTAGCGGGGATCACAGATACGCAGTATTTT.

This chain joins TRBV19 and TRBJ2-7, with D possibly TRBD2 on 5 matching bases. Germline-derived CDR1 and CDR2 are LNHDA and SQIVND (reference sequence). V gave up 6 bases and J gave up 6 bases, with 18 bases separating them. The CDR3 runs 14 residues. The CDR3 reads CASSQPHLRGEQYF. CDR3 nucleotide sequence: TGTGCCAGTAGCCAGCCTCACCTCCGGGGCGAGCAGTACTTC.

On this clone: One end of the junction varies from germline; a read error may be responsible. The rearrangement joins TRBV7-7 to TRBJ2-5, with 12 nucleotides matching TRBD1. The CDR3 runs 15 residues. Germline V gene sequence: CDR1 SSHAT, CDR2 FNYEAQ (reference sequence). CDR3 in DNA: TGTGCTAGCAGTCAGGGACAGGGGGCCCAAGAGACCCAGTACTTC. It translates to CASSQGQGAQETQYF. Drawing the rest from reference TRBV7-7 and TRBJ2-5, the complete variable domain is GAGVSQSPRYKVTKRGQDVTLRCDPISSHATLYWYQQALGQGPEFLTYFNYEAQPDKSGLPSDRFSAERPEGSISTLTIQRTEQRDSAMYRCASSQGQGAQETQYFGPGTRLLVL.

The chain uses TRBV7-8 and TRBJ1-1; perhaps TRBD1 as D (5 bases). CDR3 length: 14 amino acids. CDR1 and CDR2 from the germline V gene are SGHVS and FQNEAQ. V shed 5 bases and J shed 1 base, with 11 bases lying between them. The DNA for the CDR3 is TGTGCCAGCAGCCCTACGGGGGGGAACACTGAAGCTTTCTTT. Amino acids: CASSPTGGNTEAFF. Full variable domain (outside the CDR3, taken from reference TRBV7-8 and TRBJ1-1): GAGVSQSPRYKVAKRGQDVALRCDPISGHVSLFWYQQALGQGPEFLTYFQNEAQLDKSGLPSDRFFAERPEGSVSTLKIQRTQQEDSAVYLCASSPTGGNTEAFFGQGTRLTVV.

The J gene is TRBJ2-3, the V gene TRBV7-2, with D possibly TRBD2 on 6 matching bases. This CDR3 has 17 amino acids. The V end lost 0 bases, the J end lost 1 base, and 14 bases lay between the germline ends. Germline V gene sequence: CDR1 SGHTA, CDR2 FQGNSA. As DNA, the CDR3 is TGTGCCAGCAGCTTAGCCGGCGGGGCGGATGGCACAGATACGCAGTATTTT. This translates into CASSLAGGADGTDTQYF.

This chain links TRBV30 with TRBJ1-2, with 8 bases identical to TRBD1. With V trimmed by 3 bases and J by 4 bases, 13 bases remained unmatched. CDR1 is GTSNPN, CDR2 SVGIG, per germline (reference sequence). The CDR3 is 16 amino acids. In nucleotides, the CDR3 is TGTGCCTGGAGAGATTCCTACAGGGGGAAAGCCTATGGCTACACCTTC. It yields the protein CAWRDSYRGKAYGYTF.

The chain is built from TRBV7-3 and TRBJ2-1; D is unclear. V dropped 5 bases and J dropped 8 bases, with 13 bases sitting between them. Germline lookup yields CDR1 SGHTA and CDR2 FQGTGA. The CDR3 loop spans 13 amino acids. The CDR3 nucleotides read TGTGCCAGCAGCCCCGAGATGGGCGATGAGCAGTTCTTC. This translates into CASSPEMGDEQFF.

Here the CDR3 reads CASSKDRGYGYTF. The CDR3 DNA sequence: TGTGCCAGCAGCAAAGACAGGGGCTATGGCTACACCTTC. The chain uses TRBV5-6 and TRBJ1-2, with 8 bases matching TRBD1. The germline V gene has CDR1 SGHDT and CDR2 YYEEEE. V shed 4 bases, J shed 4 bases, and the junction held 3 bases outside the gene matches. The CDR3 covers 13 residues. Full variable domain (remainder filled in from reference TRBV5-6 and TRBJ1-2): DAGVTQSPTHLIKTRGQQVTLRCSPKSGHDTVSWYQQALGQGPQFIFQYYEEEERQRGNFPDRFSGHQFPNYSSELNVNALLLGDSALYLCASSKDRGYGYTFGSGTRLTVV.

The V gene is TRBV2, the J gene TRBJ2-1; TRBD2 matches 14 bases. There are 18 residues in the CDR3. With V trimmed by 5 bases and J by 8 bases, 14 bases remained unmatched. From germline, CDR1 is SNHLY and CDR2 FYNNEI. The CDR3 region has the DNA TGTGCCAGCAGTCCCCGGACTAGCGGGGGGATTCGCGAAGATGAGCAGTTCTTC. Translation gives CASSPRTSGGIREDEQFF.

The V call is TRBV5-1, the J call TRBJ2-1, with D tentatively TRBD1 (5 bases). The germline CDR1 and CDR2 sequences are SGHRS and YFSETQ. The CDR3 contains 15 residues. Trimming took 2 bases from V and 5 from J, leaving 14 bases between them. CDR3 sequence: CASSFQGYVNNEQFF. CDR3 in DNA: TGCGCCAGCAGCTTCCAGGGATATGTTAACAATGAGCAGTTCTTC.

The rearrangement uses TRBV11-2 and TRBJ2-3; 8 bases are shared with TRBD1. CDR1 SGHAT and CDR2 FQNNGV come from the germline V gene. The CDR3 length is 15 residues. The ends lost 3 bases at V and 1 base at J; junction bases unmatched: 3. CDR3 nucleotide sequence: TGTGCCAGCAGCTTGGCCAGGGGGCGCACAGATACGCAGTATTTT. Translated, it gives CASSLARGRTDTQYF.

The chain joins TRBV6-1 to TRBJ1-6; D not resolved. V dropped 3 bases and J dropped 7 bases, with 10 bases sitting between them. The CDR3 loop spans 14 amino acids. Germline V lookup: CDR1 MNHNS, CDR2 SASEGT. As DNA, the CDR3 is TGTGCCAGCAGTGAGATCCGAGGGAATTCACCCCTCCACTTT. As protein: CASSEIRGNSPLHF.

The J gene is TRBJ1-1, the V gene TRBV11-2, with TRBD1 as a possible D gene (6 bases). Germline CDR1 reads SGHAT; CDR2 reads FQNNGV. Trimming removed 5 bases at V and 5 bases at J, with 12 bases between. The CDR3 has 13 residues. The CDR3 region has the DNA TGTGCCAGCAGCCCCAGCAGGGGAACTGAAGCTTTCTTT. This gives the protein CASSPSRGTEAFF.

The chain couples TRBV4-1 to TRBJ1-4; TRBD1 might be the D (5 bases). The V end lost 4 bases, the J end lost 7 bases, and 13 bases lay between the germline ends. Germline V gene lookup returns CDR1 MGHRA and CDR2 YSYEKL. CDR3 length: 14 residues. The CDR3 sequence is CASSLLPGGEKLFF. DNA for the CDR3: TGCGCCAGCAGCCTTCTTCCGGGGGGTGAAAAACTGTTTTTT.